A single sample gave rise to the 26 T cell receptor beta chains below, sequenced in a study of blood T cell repertoires in COVID-19. Profiling relied on immunoSEQ multiplex PCR, and the TCRdb table lists in-frame clones only, not all of them. The sample has 200,000 to 300,000 clones, around 85% seen once. The source material was peripheral blood. These receptors all come from a woman aged 80 or older with acute or convalescent COVID-19.

The chain joins TRBV4-1 to TRBJ1-1, with a possible D match to TRBD1 (5 bases). Looked up from germline, CDR1 is MGHRA and CDR2 is YSYEKL. This CDR3 has 16 amino acids. Trimming left V 5 bases short and J 5 bases short, with 21 bases between. Here the CDR3 DNA reads TGCGCCAGCAGCGCAGTCGAGAAAAGGGGTTGGACTGAAGCTTTCTTT. It translates to CASSAVEKRGWTEAFF.

The V call is TRBV5-1, the J call TRBJ2-2, with TRBD1 identical over 9 bases. The V gene's germline CDR1 is SGHRS and CDR2 YFSETQ. This CDR3 spans 17 amino acids. J was trimmed by 4 bases and V by 9 bases; bases with no gene match: 16. Written as DNA, the CDR3 is TGCGCCACCACAAGTATCCGGGACAGGGTATCCACCGGGGAGCTGTTTTTT. It specifies CATTSIRDRVSTGELFF.

This chain joins TRBV7-2 and TRBJ2-3; a possible D gene is TRBD2 (6 bases). V dropped 4 bases and J dropped 0 bases, with 11 bases sitting between them. Germline V CDR1 and CDR2: SGHTA, FQGNSA. The CDR3 spans 15 residues. The CDR3 region has the DNA TGTGCCAGCAGCTCCAGCGGGCAGAGCACAGATACGCAGTATTTT. Translating gives CASSSSGQSTDTQYF.

The chain joins TRBV2 to TRBJ1-1; D not certain. This CDR3 has 11 amino acids. The germline gives CDR1 SNHLY, CDR2 FYNNEI. The germline V and J ends were trimmed by 4 bases and 9 bases, with 9 bases remaining between them. This CDR3 reads CASSGREKAFF. CDR3 DNA sequence: TGTGCCAGCAGTGGAAGGGAGAAAGCTTTCTTT.

The J gene is TRBJ2-3, the V gene TRBV2; D is ambiguous. This CDR3 region has 12 residues. V was trimmed by 6 bases and J by 2 bases, leaving 6 bases between them. CDR1 and CDR2 (germline): SNHLY, FYNNEI. CDR3 nucleotides: TGTGCCAGCAGGAGGTTCACAGATACGCAGTATTTT. Protein product: CASRRFTDTQYF.

This sequence joins TRBV5-4 and TRBJ2-2; 14 bases map to TRBD2. The CDR3 loop spans 17 amino acids. The V and J ends lost 4 bases and 4 bases, in that order; junction bases with no gene match: 6. Germline CDR1 and CDR2: SGHNT and YYREEE (reference sequence). The CDR3 nucleotides are TGTGCCAGCAGCCAGGGACTAGCGGGGGCCGGCACCGGGGAGCTGTTTTTT. As protein: CASSQGLAGAGTGELFF.

This clone appeared once. The chain couples TRBV5-1 to TRBJ2-7; a possible D gene is TRBD2 (5 bases). Germline V gene sequence: CDR1 SGHRS, CDR2 YFSETQ. Trimming removed 0 bases at V and 7 bases at J, with 17 bases between. CDR3 length equals 15 residues. The CDR3 region has the DNA TGCGCCAGCAGCTTGGAAGCAGGACTGTCTGGGGAGCAGTACTTC. It encodes CASSLEAGLSGEQYF. The variable domain in full, with the rest retrieved from reference TRBV5-1 and TRBJ2-7, is KAGVTQTPRYLIKTRGQQVTLSCSPISGHRSVSWYQQTPGQGLQFLFEYFSETQRNKGNFPGRFSGRQFSNSRSEMNVSTLELGDSALYLCASSLEAGLSGEQYFGPGTRLTVT.

This sequence joins TRBV11-2 and TRBJ2-2; TRBD2 matches 10 bases. After removal of 7 bases from V and 5 bases from J, the junction contained 7 bases not matched to a gene. The CDR3 extends over 15 amino acids. The germline V gene encodes CDR1 SGHAT and CDR2 FQNNGV. DNA of the CDR3: TGTGCCAGCACCCTAACTAGCGGGGAGACCGGGGAGCTGTTTTTT. It translates to CASTLTSGETGELFF.

The rearrangement joins TRBV5-6 to TRBJ1-1; D might be TRBD1 (5 bases). The CDR3 spans 16 residues. Germline CDR1 SGHDT, CDR2 YYEEEE. V was shortened by 1 base and J by 5 bases, with 18 bases between the two germline ends. CDR3 residues: CASSLYQGSAWTEAFF. DNA for the CDR3: TGTGCCAGCAGCTTGTATCAGGGTTCGGCGTGGACTGAAGCTTTCTTT.

DNA of the CDR3: TGTGCCAGCAGTTTGGGTGACAGGGCGTACTATGGCTACACCTTC. As protein: CASSLGDRAYYGYTF. The chain joins TRBV28 to TRBJ1-2, with 7 positions matching TRBD1. Per the germline V gene, CDR1 is MDHEN and CDR2 is SYDVKM. V shed 3 bases and J 3 bases; nucleotides not matched to a gene: 7. This CDR3 region has 15 residues.

This clone was counted a few times. V and J are TRBV7-9 and TRBJ1-1; 11 bases agree with TRBD1. Germline CDR1 is SEHNR and CDR2 is FQNEAQ (reference sequence). The CDR3 totals 16 residues. The ends lost 5 bases at V and 5 bases at J; junction bases unmatched: 10. The CDR3: CASSPWDRGGLTEAFF. CDR3 in DNA: TGTGCCAGCAGCCCCTGGGACAGGGGGGGCCTGACTGAAGCTTTCTTT.

V is TRBV2 and J is TRBJ1-6; D is perhaps TRBD1 (6 bases). Trimming removed 6 bases at V and 9 bases at J, with 15 bases between. The CDR3 sequence is 14 residues long. CDR1 and CDR2 from the germline V gene are SNHLY and FYNNEI. CDR3 coding DNA: TGTGCCAGCAGCCCCCACAGGGACGTTTCACCCCTCCACTTT. The encoded protein is CASSPHRDVSPLHF.

V usage is TRBV29-1 and J usage is TRBJ1-4; TRBD1 might be the D (5 bases). Deletions cut 4 bases from V and 8 bases from J, with 11 bases between. Germline V gives CDR1 SQVTM, CDR2 ANQGSEA. CDR3 length: 12 residues. The CDR3 DNA reads as TGCAGCGTTGGACAGCTTGGAGAAAAACTGTTTTTT. Encoded protein: CSVGQLGEKLFF.

This clone was seen more than once but under ten times. The chain couples TRBV5-1 to TRBJ2-3, with D tentatively TRBD1 (5 bases). V lost 0 bases and J 4 bases, leaving 9 bases between the germline ends. This CDR3 spans 14 amino acids. The V gene's germline CDR1 is SGHRS and CDR2 YFSETQ. CDR3 in DNA: TGCGCCAGCAGCTTGGCCAGGGAATCAGATACGCAGTATTTT. It codes for CASSLARESDTQYF.

A single count supports this clone. V gene TRBV14 combines with J gene TRBJ2-1; the D gene is possibly TRBD2 (7 bases). The germline V and J ends were trimmed by 4 bases and 4 bases, with 17 bases remaining between them. Germline V CDR1 and CDR2: SGHDN, FVKESK. This CDR3 has 16 residues. The CDR3 DNA is TGTGCCAGCAGCCCCCTGGGGGGGGGCGGATACAATGAGCAGTTCTTC. Protein product: CASSPLGGGGYNEQFF.

This sequence joins TRBV7-9 and TRBJ1-4; D may be TRBD1 (6 bases). Germline V gives CDR1 SEHNR, CDR2 FQNEAQ (reference sequence). V shed 1 base and J shed 0 bases, with 12 bases lying between them. The CDR3 is 17 amino acids. CDR3 loop: CASSLVQGIATNEKLFF. The CDR3, as DNA: TGTGCCAGCAGCTTAGTACAGGGTATAGCAACTAATGAAAAACTGTTTTTT.

The V and J genes are TRBV7-2 and TRBJ2-2, with D unresolved. The CDR3 totals 14 residues. Trimming removed 0 bases at V and 4 bases at J, with 6 bases between. The germline V gene encodes CDR1 SGHTA and CDR2 FQGNSA. In DNA, the CDR3 is TGTGCCAGCAGCTTAGCGCGCGGCACCGGGGAGCTGTTTTTT. Residues: CASSLARGTGELFF.

V gene TRBV19 combines with J gene TRBJ2-6; D is possibly TRBD1 (6 bases). Trimming left V 7 bases short and J 1 base short, with 8 bases between. The CDR3 runs 14 residues. Germline CDR1 and CDR2: LNHDA and SQIVND (reference sequence). CDR3 sequence reads: CASKGQSGANVLTF. The CDR3 DNA sequence: TGTGCCAGTAAAGGACAGTCTGGGGCCAACGTCCTGACTTTC.

The chain is built from TRBV6-2 or TRBV6-3 and TRBJ2-3, with 9 bases identical to TRBD2. The ends lost 1 base at V and 5 bases at J; junction bases unmatched: 7. The V gene's germline CDR1 is MNHEY and CDR2 SVGEGT. The CDR3 is 16 amino acids. Here the CDR3 DNA reads TGTGCCAGCAGTTACTTGGCGGGGGGGCCCAGAGATACGCAGTATTTT. Protein: CASSYLAGGPRDTQYF.

The V call is TRBV28, the J call TRBJ1-3, with TRBD1 as a possible D gene (6 bases). The CDR3 extends over 15 amino acids. The germline V gene has CDR1 MDHEN and CDR2 SYDVKM. The ends were cut back, 8 bases at V and 0 bases at J, with 14 bases in the middle. As DNA, the CDR3 is TGTGCCAGCCGTGTCCCAGGGGCCTCTGGAAACACCATATATTTT. Translation gives CASRVPGASGNTIYF.

This rearrangement joins TRBV28 to TRBJ1-1; D ambiguous. The V and J ends lost 5 bases and 5 bases respectively, with 18 bases between them. CDR1 MDHEN and CDR2 SYDVKM come from the germline V gene. The CDR3 contains 15 residues. The chain's CDR3 is CASSPLGRLGTEAFF. The DNA for the CDR3 is TGTGCCAGCAGTCCCTTGGGCAGGCTTGGGACTGAAGCTTTCTTT.

The genes are TRBV2 and TRBJ2-3; TRBD1 matches at 7 bases. Germline CDR1 is SNHLY and CDR2 is FYNNEI. V lost 6 bases, J lost 4 bases, and 22 bases stayed unmatched. The CDR3 sequence is 19 residues long. In DNA form, the CDR3 reads TGTGCCAGCAGCGAGCCCCGTTTGGACAGGTCGCACGGGTCAGATACGCAGTATTTT. Translating gives CASSEPRLDRSHGSDTQYF. The full variable domain, completed using reference TRBV2 and TRBJ2-3, is EPEVTQTPSHQVTQMGQEVILRCVPISNHLYFYWYRQILGQKVEFLVSFYNNEISEKSEIFDDQFSVERPDGSNFTLKIRSTKLEDSAMYFCASSEPRLDRSHGSDTQYFGPGTRLTVL.

This clone was seen a single time. The chain recombines TRBV7-2 with TRBJ2-7; 9 bases fit TRBD1. The CDR3 length is 14 residues. Germline V gene sequence: CDR1 SGHTA, CDR2 FQGNSA. J gave up 6 bases and V 3 bases, and 6 bases lay outside the gene matches. The CDR3 spells CASSLPGQGSEQYF. The CDR3 DNA sequence: TGTGCCAGCAGCTTGCCGGGACAGGGTAGCGAGCAGTACTTC.

The J gene is TRBJ2-3, the V gene TRBV19; D possibly corresponds to TRBD1 (6 bases). This CDR3 has 13 amino acids. Between the trimmed V and J ends, which lost 4 bases and 4 bases, there was a span of 9 bases. Germline assignment: CDR1 LNHDA and CDR2 SQIVND (reference sequence). CDR3 nucleotide sequence: TGTGCCAGTAGTAGATACAGGGCAGATACGCAGTATTTT. Its protein product is CASSRYRADTQYF. Combining the CDR3 with reference TRBV19 and TRBJ2-3 gives the whole variable domain DGGITQSPKYLFRKEGQNVTLSCEQNLNHDAMYWYRQDPGQGLRLIYYSQIVNDFQKGDIAEGYSVSREKKESFPLTVTSAQKNPTAFYLCASSRYRADTQYFGPGTRLTVL.

With respect to this clone: Within the sample, other DNA sequences also encode this same CDR3. V and J are TRBV2 and TRBJ2-7; weak D call: TRBD1 (5 bases). This CDR3 has 12 residues. CDR1 and CDR2 from the germline V gene are SNHLY and FYNNEI. V was clipped by 4 bases and J by 3 bases, with 7 bases between them. The CDR3 DNA reads TGTGCCAGCAGTGCGCAGGGCTACGAGCAGTACTTC. Translating gives CASSAQGYEQYF.

The chain couples TRBV27 to TRBJ1-2; 7 nucleotides match TRBD1. After removal of 5 bases from V and 4 bases from J, the junction contained 10 bases not matched to a gene. This CDR3 contains 15 residues. Germline CDR1 MNHEY, CDR2 SMNVEV (reference sequence). CDR3 loop: CASSPKQGRTYGYTF. The DNA of the CDR3 is TGTGCCAGCAGTCCGAAACAGGGGAGGACCTATGGCTACACCTTC.